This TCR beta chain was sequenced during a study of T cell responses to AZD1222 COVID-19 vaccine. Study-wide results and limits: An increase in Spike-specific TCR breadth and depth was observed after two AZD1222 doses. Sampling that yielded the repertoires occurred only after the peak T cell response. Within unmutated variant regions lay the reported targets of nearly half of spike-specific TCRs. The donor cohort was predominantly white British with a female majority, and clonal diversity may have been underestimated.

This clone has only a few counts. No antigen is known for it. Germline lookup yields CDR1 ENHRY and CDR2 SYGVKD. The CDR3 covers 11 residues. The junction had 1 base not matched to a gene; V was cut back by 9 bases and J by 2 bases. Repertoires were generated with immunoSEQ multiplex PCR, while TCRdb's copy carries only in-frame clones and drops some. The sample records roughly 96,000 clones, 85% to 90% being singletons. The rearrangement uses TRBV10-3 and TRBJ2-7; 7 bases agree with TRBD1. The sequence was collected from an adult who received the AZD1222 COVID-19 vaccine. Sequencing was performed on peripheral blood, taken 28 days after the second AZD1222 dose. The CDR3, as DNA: TGTGCCATACAGGGGCCCTACGAGCAGTACTTC. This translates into CAIQGPYEQYF.